This T cell receptor (beta chain) emerged from a study of blood T cell repertoires in COVID-19 (dated by TCRdb to 2020 to 2021). For the study in its entirety: Collaborator samples came from the United States, Italy and Spain and covered acute and convalescent phases of COVID-19. The material from the prospective study consisted of cDNA or gDNA derived from T cells, B-cell-depleted T cells, or PBMCs. Subjects who had been exposed to COVID-19, were actively infected with it, or had recovered from it provided the deeply sampled blood TCRbeta repertoires that made up the dataset. The repertoires were made available in a free public database intended to serve as a resource for research on the immune response to SARS-CoV-2. Samples came from the ongoing ImmuneRACE study (first 160 participants) plus 1,254 subjects from 6 global collaborators. A de-identified subject ID, COVID-19 status, age in years and sex were almost always included in the sample metadata. Where available, HLA class I and class II types were taken from metadata supplied by the sample provider and were not determined by assay-based typing. Study-level results and caveats: How much clinical and demographic metadata was included differed by source and by participant, and the metadata was provided uncurated.

On this clone: Its recognized antigen is unknown. It has no much larger one-base neighbor in the sample; base qualities were not kept.

Each collaborating institution followed its own protocols to collect whole blood in K2EDTA tubes. Collaborator samples were shipped for TCRbeta analysis as frozen whole blood, isolated PBMCs, or DNA extracted from either sample type. The immunoSEQ Assay, a bias-controlled multiplex PCR, was used to amplify TCRbeta CDR3 regions from genomic DNA. On the study's bioinformatics: The number of nucleated cells in each sample was estimated from the amplification of reference gene primers within the assay. To quantify the absolute abundance of each unique TCRbeta CDR3 rearrangement, sequence reads were collapsed and filtered. For each sample, productive Simpson clonality was calculated as the square root of Simpson's diversity index over productive rearrangements. Drawn from immuneACCESS, this table holds only the in-frame rearrangements with V and J called that TCRdb kept. Clones are partly lost; checked studies trace under half to an unresolved V gene and leave the rest unexplained. For V, J and clone size, that table is used; D and trimming come from the DNA. A total of 60,000 to 65,000 clones appear in this sample, roughly four fifths of them only once. The ten largest clones take up about 28% of the sample.

Input material: peripheral blood. The clonotype originates from an elderly woman with acute or convalescent COVID-19.

CDR3 region: CASSTGLVGNEQFF. The nucleotide sequence is TGCGCCAGCAGCACCGGACTAGTTGGCAATGAGCAGTTCTTC. The chain is assembled from TRBV5-1 and TRBJ2-1; 7 bases in the junction line up with TRBD2. The CDR3, from cysteine to phenylalanine, totals 14 residues. CDR3 DNA only is kept here, 42 bases in frame from base 1. Looking up the germline V gene yields CDR1 SGHRS and CDR2 YFSETQ. V and J are trimmed by 4 bases and 6 bases, and the gene matches miss 7 bases of the junction.